The rows below give T cell receptor beta chains drawn from one sample of a study of beta chain features in type 1 diabetes. Data came from immunoSEQ multiplex PCR; TCRdb stores just in-frame clones and leaves some out. Among some 400,000 clones listed, over 13% were seen once. The material sequenced was naive CD4+ T cells from blood. The receptor set was obtained from a young woman in good health. Each CDR3 is given with its conserved first and last residue. D genes are given only for firm matches. The listing skips clone size in some rows; elsewhere it reads once, few, many or a size class.

j_gene | d_gene | abundance | v_gene | CDR3aa | CDR3nt
TRBJ2-1 | TRBD2 | . | TRBV19 | CASSLERGDLYNEQFF | TGTGCCAGTAGTCTTGAGCGGGGGGACCTATACAATGAGCAGTTCTTC
TRBJ2-1 | TRBD2 | . | TRBV7-3 | CASSSGTSGNEQFF | TGTGCCAGCAGCTCCGGGACTAGCGGGAATGAGCAGTTCTTC
TRBJ2-3 | . | . | TRBV6-5 | CASKRDNTDTQYF | TGTGCCAGCAAACGGGACAACACAGATACGCAGTATTTT
TRBJ2-1 | TRBD2 | . | TRBV18 | CASSPKAGGSSYNEQFF | TGTGCCAGCTCACCTAAAGCGGGCGGGAGCTCCTACAATGAGCAGTTCTTC
TRBJ1-2 | TRBD1 | few | TRBV19 | CASSIRTGRNGYTF | TGTGCCAGTAGTATCCGGACAGGGAGGAATGGCTACACCTTC
TRBJ2-7 | TRBD2 | few | TRBV29-1 | CSASGTSGTYEQYF | TGCAGCGCCAGCGGAACTAGCGGTACCTACGAGCAGTACTTC
TRBJ2-3 | . | . | TRBV5-1 | CASSFAAQEDTQYF | TGCGCCAGCAGCTTCGCCGCCCAGGAAGATACGCAGTATTTT
TRBJ2-1 | TRBD1 | . | TRBV29-1 | CSVAGTGGRNEQFF | TGCAGCGTTGCCGGGACAGGGGGCAGGAATGAGCAGTTCTTC
TRBJ2-4 | . | . | TRBV7-2 | CASSPTGPLAKNIQYF | TGTGCCAGCAGCCCCACAGGGCCCCTAGCCAAAAACATTCAGTACTTC
TRBJ2-7 | . | . | TRBV30 | CAWETTGLGYEQYF | TGTGCCTGGGAGACAACAGGGTTGGGCTACGAGCAGTACTTC
TRBJ2-7 | TRBD1 | few | TRBV13 | CASSLRDRRNEQYF | TGTGCCAGCAGCTTAAGGGACAGGCGCAACGAGCAGTACTTC
TRBJ2-3 | TRBD1 | . | TRBV30 | CAWNRGTDTQYF | TGTGCCTGGAACAGGGGGACAGATACGCAGTATTTT
TRBJ2-7 | . | few | TRBV29-1 | CSVVDRSYEQYF | TGCAGCGTGGTTGACAGGTCCTACGAGCAGTACTTC
TRBJ2-4 | . | few | TRBV7-6 | CASSLGAGDSLAKNIQYF | TGTGCCAGCAGCTTAGGGGCGGGCGATAGCCTAGCCAAAAACATTCAGTACTTC
TRBJ1-2 | . | few | TRBV25-1 | CASSEGGGGLHYGYTF | TGTGCCAGCAGTGAAGGGGGCGGGGGCCTGCACTATGGCTACACCTTC